Listed below are T cell receptor beta chains from one sample, sequenced in a study of blood T cell repertoires in COVID-19. Produced via immunoSEQ multiplex PCR; TCRdb's table is partial and in-frame only. The sample consists of 200,000 to 250,000 clones, around nine tenths of them appearing once. The sequenced sample was PBMCs or T cells enriched from blood (not recorded which). These receptors were taken from a woman aged 25 to 39 who had been exposed to COVID-19. Each CDR3 is given with its conserved first and last residue. D genes are given only for firm matches. The listing skips clone size in some rows; elsewhere it reads once, few, many or a size class.

j_call clone_size v_call d_call cdr3_aa cdr3_nt
TRBJ2-7 - TRBV7-9 TRBD2 CASSHTSGRAGEQYF TGTGCCAGCAGTCACACTAGCGGGAGGGCCGGGGAGCAGTACTTC
TRBJ2-2 - TRBV7-9 - CASREPIPRPQGGELFF TGTGCCAGCAGGGAGCCCATCCCCAGGCCTCAGGGCGGGGAGCTGTTTTTT
TRBJ1-2 few TRBV27 - CASSWSGRGYGYTF TGTGCCAGCAGTTGGTCGGGGAGGGGCTATGGCTACACCTTC
TRBJ2-3 - TRBV7-3 - CASSLKGGGPGDTQYF TGTGCCAGCAGCCTAAAAGGTGGAGGGCCGGGAGATACGCAGTATTTT
TRBJ2-1 - TRBV12-3/TRBV12-4 - CASSFNYNEQFF TGTGCCAGCAGTTTCAACTACAATGAGCAGTTCTTC
TRBJ2-5 - TRBV6-5 - CASSYREPSTQYF TGTGCCAGCAGTTACCGGGAGCCCAGTACCCAGTACTTC
TRBJ2-7 - TRBV7-9 TRBD1 CASSDSDRGHIYF TGTGCCAGCAGCGACTCCGACAGGGGGCATATTTACTTC
TRBJ2-2 - TRBV18 - CASSPPGLASGGELFF TGTGCCAGCTCACCACCGGGCCTAGCGAGTGGCGGGGAGCTGTTTTTT
TRBJ1-2 once TRBV28 - CASTSGGGNYGYTF TGTGCCAGCACCTCGGGAGGGGGAAACTATGGCTACACCTTC
TRBJ1-5 - TRBV4-1 TRBD1 CASSQGPGGLPGNQPQHF TGCGCCAGCAGTCAAGGGCCAGGGGGATTGCCGGGCAATCAGCCCCAGCATTTT
TRBJ2-1 once TRBV10-3 - CAISAATGTNYNEQFF TGTGCCATCAGTGCAGCCACCGGGACAAACTACAATGAGCAGTTCTTC
TRBJ1-6 - TRBV12-5 - CASGLVAGGQPIYNSPLHF TGTGCTAGTGGTTTGGTAGCGGGAGGACAGCCTATCTATAATTCACCCCTCCACTTT
TRBJ2-3 - TRBV7-9 - CASSLVLPNTDTQYF TGTGCCAGCAGCTTAGTTTTACCTAACACAGATACGCAGTATTTT
TRBJ1-2 - TRBV6-5 - CASSRTSSDGYTF TGTGCCAGCAGTCGGACATCGTCGGACGGCTACACCTTC
TRBJ2-7 - TRBV11-1 TRBD1 CASSFPGQGKDEQYF TGTGCCAGCAGCTTCCCGGGACAGGGAAAGGACGAGCAGTACTTC
TRBJ2-7 few TRBV19 TRBD2 CASSIYGGNEQYF TGTGCCAGTAGTATTTACGGGGGGAACGAGCAGTACTTC
TRBJ1-6 - TRBV7-2 TRBD1 CASSFDRGNSPLHF TGTGCCAGCAGCTTCGACAGGGGTAATTCACCCCTCCACTTT
TRBJ2-1 - TRBV18 TRBD2 CASSQIPGTSSRPSSYNEQFF TGTGCCAGCTCGCAAATTCCCGGGACTAGCAGCAGACCTAGCTCCTACAATGAGCAGTTCTTC
TRBJ2-1 - TRBV19 TRBD2 CASTELAGVWNEQFF TGTGCCAGTACCGAACTAGCGGGAGTTTGGAATGAGCAGTTCTTC
TRBJ2-7 once TRBV12-3/TRBV12-4 - CASSWGGRYEQYF TGTGCCAGCAGTTGGGGGGGCAGATACGAGCAGTACTTC
TRBJ1-4 - TRBV14 - CASSPVGGLGNEKLFF TGTGCCAGCAGCCCGGTGGGGGGGCTGGGGAATGAAAAACTGTTTTTT